This T cell receptor (beta chain) is drawn from a study of cytomegalovirus exposure and HLA in healthy donors. In the study overall: In an early release, HLA-typed donors contributed some 88 million unique TCR sequences. Study conclusions and caveats: Reportedly, fewer N-insertions than the roughly 600-donor mean appeared in an Asian-associated ancestry cluster in a later analysis. Researchers catalogued approximately 170 TCR beta chains as cytomegalovirus-associated. Analyses of presence/absence relied on an assumption of roughly uniform sequencing depth across donors.

The PCR used 60 Vbeta and 13 Jbeta primers. This table comes from immunoSEQ multiplex PCR, and its TCRdb copy is limited to in-frame clones, with some not included. Of a few hundred thousand clones detected, 75% to 90% appear once; the ten largest clones hold 0.3% to 0.35%. As concerns this clone: The antigen is not known. The junction departs from the called germline gene at one end, perhaps through a read error.

This receptor was taken from a girl aged 2-10 years in good health and CMV-seronegative. Sequenced sample: PBMCs.

The CDR3 sequence: CASSLLGRDRHF. The CDR3 DNA reads TGTGCCAGCAGTTTATTGGGCCGGGACAGACACTTC. This chain uses TRBV28 with TRBJ1-2; 7 nucleotides agree with TRBD1. The CDR3 contains 12 residues. Germline values: CDR1 MDHEN, CDR2 SYDVKM.